This entry is about one T cell receptor beta chain. What this receptor recognizes is not known. No much larger clone is present one base from it, and per-base qualities are unavailable. CDR1 is given as LNHNV and CDR2 as YYDKDF, both from the germline V gene (reference sequence). Compared with germline, V lacks 2 bases and J lacks 8 bases; bases without a gene match: 8. The CDR3 numbers 15 residues from cysteine through phenylalanine. Only the CDR3 part of the read is kept: 45 bases, read in frame from the first base. This entry comes from a study of control samples from healthy donors and cancer patients (dated by TCRdb to the early 2020s). The library was generated by the immunoSEQ multiplex PCR assay. Not all clones reach the TCRdb copy of this immuneACCESS table, which keeps in-frame sequences only. Checked studies attribute under half of the gap to unresolved V genes and leave the rest unexplained. This sample comprises 200,000 to 250,000 clones, about 95% of them detected only once. Together, the top ten hold over 1.2% of the sample.

Material for sequencing was blood. The sequence is built from TRBV15 and TRBJ2-1; 8 bases in the junction line up with TRBD2. The clonotype comes from a man aged 45-60 years in good health. The encoded CDR3 is CATSRRGGGFDEQFF. The DNA sequence reads TGTGCCACCAGCAGAAGGGGCGGGGGGTTCGATGAGCAGTTCTTC.